The entry below describes one T cell receptor beta chain. The sample contains more than one DNA sequence encoding this CDR3. These data come from a study of blood T cell repertoires in COVID-19. The wider study: Sites across the United States, Italy and Spain contributed samples from acute and convalescent COVID-19. T cells, B-cell-depleted T cells, or PBMCs provided the cDNA or gDNA that served as material.

Seattle patients were enrolled while actively infected and followed longitudinally. V was pared by 6 bases and J by 1 base, with 7 bases between. CDR1 and CDR2 (germline): MNHEY, SVGAGI. The CDR3 totals 14 residues. The authors' processing: By means of reference gene primer amplification, nucleated cell counts were estimated. The table came from immunoSEQ multiplex PCR; TCRdb's copy has only in-frame clones and leaves some out. For V, J and clone size, that table is used; D and trimming come from the DNA. Found here are roughly 15,000 clones, 85% to 90% of them singletons; the top ten hold approximately 31%.

The specimen was peripheral blood. The rearrangement joins TRBV6-5 to TRBJ2-6, with D perhaps matching TRBD1 (5 bases). This sequence was found in a woman of 80 years or more with COVID-19, enrolled during active disease. The CDR3, as DNA: TGTGCCAGCAGAAGGGGATCTGGGGCCAACGTCCTGACTTTC. This codes for CASRRGSGANVLTF.